Presented here are 21 T cell receptor beta chains from one specimen sequenced in a study of OX40 agonist ivuxolimab in advanced cancers. Assay: immunoSEQ multiplex PCR; the TCRdb copy retains only in-frame clones and omits some. The sample shows roughly 63,000 clones, 80% to 90% of them seen only once. The sample in question was CD4+ or CD8+ T cells sorted from blood, obtained in a trial of the OX40 agonist ivuxolimab. These receptors came from an adult with an advanced solid tumor such as melanoma, head and neck, liver or kidney cancer.

The rearrangement uses TRBV7-2 and TRBJ2-1, with D maybe TRBD2 (6 bases). V gave up 2 bases and J gave up 6 bases, with 11 bases separating them. Germline-derived CDR1 and CDR2 are SGHTA and FQGNSA. The CDR3 sequence is 14 residues long. CDR3 DNA: TGTGCCAGCAGCTTAAATGCAGCGGGCAATGAGCAGTTCTTC. This translates into CASSLNAAGNEQFF.

This chain links TRBV4-1 with TRBJ1-5; D call uncertain. V shed 4 bases and J shed 7 bases, with 17 bases lying between them. The CDR3 has 15 residues. Looked up from germline, CDR1 is MGHRA and CDR2 is YSYEKL. The CDR3 region is CASSPPKKSQQPQHF. In DNA, the CDR3 is TGCGCCAGCAGCCCTCCTAAAAAGTCACAACAGCCCCAGCATTTT.

V and J are TRBV15 and TRBJ1-5, with D tentatively TRBD1 (6 bases). The germline V and J ends were trimmed by 7 bases and 2 bases, with 9 bases remaining between them. CDR3 length: 13 residues. Looked up from germline, CDR1 is LNHNV and CDR2 is YYDKDF (reference sequence). The CDR3 sequence: CATKDRGNQPQHF. CDR3 nucleotides: TGTGCCACCAAGGACAGAGGCAATCAGCCCCAGCATTTT.

The chain recombines TRBV10-1 with TRBJ2-1; D is ambiguous. V shed 2 bases and J shed 6 bases, with 8 bases lying between them. CDR1 WNHNN and CDR2 SYGVQD come from the germline V gene (reference sequence). The CDR3 is 13 amino acids. Written as DNA, the CDR3 is TGCGCCAGCAGTGAGGGGCGGTTCAATGAGCAGTTCTTC. It codes for CASSEGRFNEQFF.

The chain uses TRBV2 and TRBJ2-2; no clear D gene. The length of the CDR3 is 15 residues. V lost 7 bases and J 4 bases, leaving 16 bases between the germline ends. Germline loops: CDR1 SNHLY, CDR2 FYNNEI. CDR3 residues: CASMARLSFTGELFF. CDR3 nucleotide sequence: TGTGCCAGCATGGCTAGATTGAGTTTCACCGGGGAGCTGTTTTTT.

Points on this clone: This may be a read error: a much more frequent sequence differs by one nucleotide. Other DNA variants within this sample encode the same CDR3. V usage is TRBV5-5 and J usage is TRBJ2-5; D gene unclear. V dropped 2 bases and J dropped 5 bases, with 4 bases sitting between them. The length of the CDR3 is 11 residues. Germline loops: CDR1 SGHKS, CDR2 YYEKEE (reference sequence). CDR3 sequence (DNA): TGTGCCAGCAGCTTAGCGGAGACCCAGTACTTC. This encodes CASSLAETQYF.

The chain recombines TRBV6-1 with TRBJ2-1; D is unresolved. Trimming pared 8 bases from V and 10 bases from J, leaving 21 bases between. This CDR3 is 14 amino acids long. Germline CDR1 and CDR2: MNHNS and SASEGT. Here the CDR3 reads CASFSRLFEDEQFF. The CDR3 DNA follows: TGTGCCAGCTTCTCCAGGCTATTTGAGGACGAGCAGTTCTTC.

The CDR3 coding sequence is TGTGCCAGTAGTAGTATCGGAGTGGGGACCGGGGAGCTGTTTTTT. This codes for CASSSIGVGTGELFF. The gene calls are TRBV19 and TRBJ2-2, with D uncertain. CDR1 is LNHDA, CDR2 SQIVND, per germline (reference sequence). The CDR3 loop spans 15 amino acids. The V gene lost 4 bases and the J gene lost 5 bases, with 14 bases spanning the gap.

This clone appeared a single time. The chain employs TRBV5-6 and TRBJ2-5, with 9 nucleotides matching TRBD2. The V gene's germline CDR1 is SGHDT and CDR2 YYEEEE. V shed 4 bases and J 5 bases; nucleotides not matched to a gene: 12. The length of the CDR3 is 16 residues. CDR3 sequence: CASSPLPTSGGETQYF. In DNA, the CDR3 is TGTGCCAGCAGCCCTCTTCCGACTAGCGGTGGGGAGACCCAGTACTTC.

The chain uses TRBV7-6 and TRBJ2-1; 9 positions agree with TRBD1. Germline V gene lookup returns CDR1 SGHVS and CDR2 FNYEAQ. V lost 5 bases to trimming and J lost 7 bases; unmatched junction nucleotides: 6. CDR3 length: 14 amino acids. Here the CDR3 DNA reads TGTGCCAGCAGCCCCCGGGACAGGGCGAATGAGCAGTTCTTC. Its translation: CASSPRDRANEQFF.

This clone showed up just once. This chain links TRBV13 with TRBJ2-1, with a tentative D call TRBD2 (6 bases). The germline V gene encodes CDR1 PRHDT and CDR2 FYEKMQ (reference sequence). This CDR3 is 16 amino acids long. The V end lost 1 base, the J end lost 5 bases, and 15 bases lay between the germline ends. CDR3 DNA sequence: TGTGCCAGCAGCTTAGACGGGGGAGAGAGGGACAATGAGCAGTTCTTC. As protein: CASSLDGGERDNEQFF.

V gene TRBV27 combines with J gene TRBJ2-2; D is possibly TRBD2 (6 bases). Germline V lookup: CDR1 MNHEY, CDR2 SMNVEV (reference sequence). V was cut by 8 bases and J by 6 bases, with 16 bases left in between. The length of the CDR3 is 14 residues. Here the CDR3 reads CASGDLPPPGELFF. The CDR3 DNA reads as TGTGCCAGCGGGGACTTACCCCCACCCGGGGAGCTGTTTTTT.

The gene calls are TRBV9 and TRBJ2-6; D possibly matches TRBD1 or TRBD2 (6 bases each). Germline assignment: CDR1 SGDLS and CDR2 YYNGEE. V lost 0 bases to trimming and J lost 1 base, with 14 bases between them. The CDR3 extends over 18 amino acids. The CDR3, as DNA: TGTGCCAGCAGCGTAGGGGGGGCTACCCTATCTGGGGCCAACGTCCTGACTTTC. As protein: CASSVGGATLSGANVLTF. Variable domain in full (rest from reference TRBV9 and TRBJ2-6): DSGVTQTPKHLITATGQRVTLRCSPRSGDLSVYWYQQSLDQGLQFLIQYYNGEERAKGNILERFSAQQFPDLHSELNLSSLELGDSALYFCASSVGGATLSGANVLTFGAGSRLTVL.

This rearrangement joins TRBV19 to TRBJ2-3; TRBD2 matches 13 bases. V shed 8 bases, J shed 5 bases, and the junction held 7 bases outside the gene matches. The CDR3 is made up of 15 amino acids. From germline, CDR1 is LNHDA and CDR2 SQIVND (reference sequence). CDR3 in amino acids: CASRLAGGGGDTQYF. The CDR3 nucleotides are TGTGCCAGTCGACTAGCGGGAGGAGGTGGAGATACGCAGTATTTT.

The chain joins TRBV9 to TRBJ2-1; D call uncertain. Germline V gives CDR1 SGDLS, CDR2 YYNGEE. V lost 6 bases and J 7 bases, leaving 17 bases between the germline ends. The CDR3 covers 14 residues. The CDR3 DNA is TGTGCCAGCAACGAAGGAGCCGCCGGGAATGAGCAGTTCTTC. Protein sequence: CASNEGAAGNEQFF.

The chain recombines TRBV27 with TRBJ1-1; 11 nucleotides agree with TRBD1. Germline V gives CDR1 MNHEY, CDR2 SMNVEV (reference sequence). The CDR3 has 16 amino acids. Germline trimming cut 3 bases from V and 5 bases from J; bases unmatched to any gene: 8. The CDR3 spells CASSFQGQGALTEAFF. The CDR3, as DNA: TGTGCCAGCAGTTTCCAAGGACAGGGGGCGCTGACTGAAGCTTTCTTT.

The chain links TRBV11-2 to TRBJ2-2; TRBD1 might be the D (5 bases). The germline V and J ends were trimmed by 5 bases and 7 bases, with 11 bases remaining between them. Germline V gene lookup returns CDR1 SGHAT and CDR2 FQNNGV. This CDR3 region has 13 residues. The DNA of the CDR3 is TGTGCCAGCAGCCCGCGACAGCTCGGGGAGCTGTTTTTT. Translated, it gives CASSPRQLGELFF.

The J gene is TRBJ2-1, the V gene TRBV10-2; D may be TRBD2 (6 bases). The germline V gene encodes CDR1 WSHSY and CDR2 SAAADI. Trimming shortened V by 5 bases and J by 8 bases, and 13 bases separated the two germline ends. This CDR3 has 13 residues. The CDR3 is CASSRDWGDEQFF. In DNA form, the CDR3 reads TGCGCCAGCAGTCGGGATTGGGGGGATGAGCAGTTCTTC.

This clone occurred once. V is TRBV7-9 and J is TRBJ2-2; D gene unclear. CDR3 length: 13 residues. CDR1 is SEHNR, CDR2 FQNEAQ, per germline (reference sequence). Trimming left V 6 bases short and J 1 base short, with 6 bases between. CDR3 sequence (DNA): TGTGCCAGCAGGGGTGGGAACACCGGGGAGCTGTTTTTT. Its translation: CASRGGNTGELFF.

V usage is TRBV19 and J usage is TRBJ2-7; weak D call: TRBD1 (6 bases). Trimming removed 0 bases from V and 2 bases from J, with 11 bases in between. Germline CDR1 LNHDA, CDR2 SQIVND (reference sequence). The CDR3 spans 15 residues. CDR3 DNA sequence: TGTGCCAGTAGTATAGAGACAGGTTCCCCCTACGAGCAGTACTTC. This gives the protein CASSIETGSPYEQYF. The full variable domain, rest sourced from reference TRBV19 and TRBJ2-7, is DGGITQSPKYLFRKEGQNVTLSCEQNLNHDAMYWYRQDPGQGLRLIYYSQIVNDFQKGDIAEGYSVSREKKESFPLTVTSAQKNPTAFYLCASSIETGSPYEQYFGPGTRLTVT.

CDR3 in DNA: TGTGCCAGCAGTGTGGGGTTGGGGGCCAACGTCCTGACTTTC. Amino acids: CASSVGLGANVLTF. The V call is TRBV6-1, the J call TRBJ2-6; the D is unclear. This CDR3 has 14 amino acids. Trimming shortened V by 4 bases and J by 4 bases, and 8 bases separated the two germline ends. Germline V gene lookup returns CDR1 MNHNS and CDR2 SASEGT.